This entry lists 4 T cell receptor beta chains sequenced from one sample in a study of vaccination and CD4 T cells after COVID-19. The antigens for these receptors are not known. The assay that was used to sequence DNA from cultured CD4+ T cells was the Oncomine TCR Beta short-read assay. TCRdb passed the PCR reads through MiXCR, listing each CDR3 protein once. Of some 16,000 distinct CDR3 sequences listed, around 56% are singletons. The treatment was: roughly 10-day PBMC culture with coronavirus spike peptide pools or control peptides (ViraFEST assay). Sequences were obtained from CD4+ T cells from blood, cultured in vitro. Every receptor here comes from a human donor who had recovered from COVID-19.

V gene TRBV27 combines with J gene TRBJ1-1, with a possible D match to TRBD1 (5 bases). The germline V and J ends were trimmed by 8 bases and 0 bases, with 16 bases remaining between them. The CDR3 totals 15 residues. Germline-derived CDR1 and CDR2 are MNHEY and SMNVEV (reference sequence). In DNA form, the CDR3 reads TGTGCCAGCTCTTCCGCGGGACGGATGAACACTGAAGCTTTCTTT. It translates to CASSSAGRMNTEAFF.

This clonotype came up once. The chain recombines TRBV6-1 with TRBJ1-3; perhaps TRBD1 as D (6 bases). Looked up from germline, CDR1 is MNHNS and CDR2 is SASEGT. The CDR3 extends over 15 amino acids. V lost 6 bases, J lost 3 bases, and 15 bases lay in between. This CDR3 reads CASSLQGVLGNTIYF. As DNA, the CDR3 is TGTGCCAGCAGCCTACAGGGTGTACTTGGAAACACCATATATTTT.

This clonotype was seen a few times. The gene calls are TRBV6-4 and TRBJ2-3; maybe TRBD2 (6 bases). CDR1 MRHNA and CDR2 SNTAGT come from the germline V gene. This CDR3 region has 14 residues. The V gene lost 5 bases and the J gene lost 3 bases, with 12 bases spanning the gap. The CDR3 DNA follows: TGTGCCAGCAGTCCCGGGACTCATACAGATACGCAGTATTTT. Amino acid sequence: CASSPGTHTDTQYF.

There are a few counts of this clonotype. The chain carries TRBV20-1 and TRBJ2-1; 8 nucleotides align to TRBD2. With V trimmed by 2 bases and J by 7 bases, 13 bases remained unmatched. CDR1 is DFQATT, CDR2 SNEGSKA, per germline (reference sequence). The CDR3 sequence is 16 residues long. The CDR3 nucleotides read TGCAGTGCTAGACCCGCCATAGCGGGAATAAAGAATGAGCAGTTCTTC. This translates into CSARPAIAGIKNEQFF.